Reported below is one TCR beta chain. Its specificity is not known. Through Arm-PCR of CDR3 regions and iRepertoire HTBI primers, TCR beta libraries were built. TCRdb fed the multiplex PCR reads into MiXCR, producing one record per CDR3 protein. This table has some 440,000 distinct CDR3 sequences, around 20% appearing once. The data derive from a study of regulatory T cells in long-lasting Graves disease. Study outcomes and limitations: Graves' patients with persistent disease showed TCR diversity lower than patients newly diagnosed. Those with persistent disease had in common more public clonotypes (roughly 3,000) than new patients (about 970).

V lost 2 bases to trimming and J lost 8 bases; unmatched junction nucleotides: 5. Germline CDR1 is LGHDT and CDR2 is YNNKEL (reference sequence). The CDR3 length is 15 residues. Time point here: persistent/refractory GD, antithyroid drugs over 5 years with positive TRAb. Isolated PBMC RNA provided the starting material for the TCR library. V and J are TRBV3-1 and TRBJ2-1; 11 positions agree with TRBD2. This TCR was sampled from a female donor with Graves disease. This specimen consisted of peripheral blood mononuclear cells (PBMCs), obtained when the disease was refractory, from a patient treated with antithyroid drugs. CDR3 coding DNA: TGTGCCAGCAGCCAATTAGCGGGAGGGCATGATGAGCAGTTCTTC. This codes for CASSQLAGGHDEQFF.